This TCR beta chain was retrieved from a study of blood T cell repertoires in COVID-19. Sequenced by immunoSEQ multiplex PCR; TCRdb stores in-frame clones only, minus some. There are about 220,000 clones in the sample; 83% occur only once, and about 5.3% lies in the top ten. V gave up 5 bases and J gave up 3 bases, with 4 bases separating them. Germline-derived CDR1 and CDR2 are SGHTA and FQGNSA. The CDR3 totals 11 residues. Sequencing used PBMCs or T cells enriched from blood (not recorded which). This receptor was identified in a woman between 45 and 60 years old who had been exposed to COVID-19. The V and J genes are TRBV7-2 and TRBJ2-5; no firm D call. The chain's CDR3 is CASSHEETQYF. The DNA for the CDR3 is TGTGCCAGCAGCCATGAAGAGACCCAGTACTTC.